This T cell receptor beta chain was obtained from a study of identical twins. Regarding the study as a whole: With monozygotic twins, out-of-frame TCR alpha sharing exceeded what models estimated.

The cDNA had a unique molecular identifier and a template-switch universal primer site. One entry per CDR3 protein results from TCRdb running MiXCR on the 5' RACE reads. The sample shows about 520,000 distinct CDR3 sequences, roughly a fifth of them seen only once. This clonotype came up a few times. Antigen specificity is unknown. The CDR3 sequence is 15 residues long. V gave up 1 base and J gave up 5 bases; unmatched junction bases: 6. Germline values: CDR1 SGHNT, CDR2 YYREEE (reference sequence). The same data also contributed to another study, on T cells expressing NK-cell markers. That study adds: Sorted T-cell subsets CD3+CD56+NKG2C+, CD3+CD56+NKG2C- and CD3+CD56-NKG2C+ were TCR beta-sequenced. A few donors' CD3+CD56-NKG2C+ cells were dominated by the same clonotypes.

The sequenced sample was CD4+ T cells sorted from blood. This receptor was identified in a young woman in good health. This chain connects TRBV5-4 to TRBJ1-2; TRBD1 agrees at 9 bases. CDR3 amino acids: CASSLTGGDPYGYTF. The CDR3 nucleotides read TGTGCCAGCAGCTTGACAGGGGGCGACCCTTATGGCTACACCTTC.